These 31 T cell receptor beta chains share one sample of origin, sequenced in a study of cytomegalovirus exposure and HLA in healthy donors. The method was immunoSEQ multiplex PCR; TCRdb's version includes in-frame clones alone and lacks a portion of them. The sample holds approximately 160,000 clones, just under 90% seen once. The sequencing input was PBMCs. The receptors here all came from a man aged 18 to 35 in good health and CMV-seropositive.

The V gene is TRBV2, the J gene TRBJ2-7, with TRBD2 identical over 8 bases. Germline assignment: CDR1 SNHLY and CDR2 FYNNEI. With 6 bases clipped from V and 1 base from J, the junction kept 17 bases outside the gene matches. The CDR3 spans 18 residues. CDR3: CASSDPIGSGSLSYEQYF. CDR3 bases: TGTGCCAGCAGCGATCCCATTGGGAGCGGGAGCCTTTCCTACGAGCAGTACTTC.

The J gene is TRBJ2-3, the V gene TRBV27; D is unclear. Germline CDR1 MNHEY, CDR2 SMNVEV (reference sequence). The germline V and J ends were trimmed by 6 bases and 4 bases, with 17 bases remaining between them. The CDR3 loop spans 15 amino acids. The CDR3 nucleotides are TGTGCCAGCAGGGCGACAAGGCCCACTCCAGATACGCAGTATTTT. Translated, it gives CASRATRPTPDTQYF.

The chain employs TRBV5-4 and TRBJ1-2; D possibly corresponds to TRBD1 (6 bases). V dropped 0 bases and J dropped 4 bases, with 10 bases sitting between them. This CDR3 spans 14 amino acids. CDR1 is SGHNT, CDR2 YYREEE, per germline (reference sequence). CDR3: CASSLATGIYGYTF. DNA for the CDR3: TGTGCCAGCAGCTTGGCCACAGGGATCTATGGCTACACCTTC.

The CDR3 bases are TGTGCCAGCAGTTTGTTCCTACTCCGGGACAAAGCCTACGAGCAGTACTTC. Amino acids: CASSLFLLRDKAYEQYF. The gene calls are TRBV28 and TRBJ2-7; the D gene is possibly TRBD1 (6 bases). V was shortened by 3 bases and J by 2 bases, with 20 bases between the two germline ends. Germline CDR1 is MDHEN and CDR2 is SYDVKM. The CDR3 totals 17 residues.

The chain combines TRBV5-1 with TRBJ2-1; tentative D call: TRBD1 (6 bases). CDR3 length: 13 amino acids. Trimming took off 3 bases at V and 9 bases at J, with 13 bases between the two ends. From germline, CDR1 is SGHRS and CDR2 YFSETQ. CDR3 protein: CASSSPRGPEQFF. The CDR3 coding sequence is TGCGCCAGCAGCTCTCCCAGGGGCCCTGAGCAGTTCTTC.

V usage is TRBV20-1 and J usage is TRBJ2-3; D is undetermined. CDR3 length equals 10 residues. Deletions cut 6 bases from V and 10 bases from J, with 11 bases between. From germline, CDR1 is DFQATT and CDR2 SNEGSKA (reference sequence). The CDR3 nucleotides are TGCAGTGCCAGTGCTCGGGCGCAGTATTTT. Protein product: CSASARAQYF.

This chain connects TRBV6-5 to TRBJ1-1; 8 bases agree with TRBD1. CDR3 size: 16 residues. The V gene's germline CDR1 is MNHEY and CDR2 SVGAGI. The junction had 15 bases not matched to a gene; V was cut back by 2 bases and J by 10 bases. The CDR3, as DNA: TGTGCCAGCAGTTACCTGAGGACAGGGACACTTAACGGAGCTTTCTTT. Translated: CASSYLRTGTLNGAFF.

This clone was counted a single time. The chain joins TRBV9 to TRBJ2-5, with D possibly matching TRBD1 (6 bases). Germline values: CDR1 SGDLS, CDR2 YYNGEE. CDR3 length equals 14 residues. The V end was cut by 1 base, the J end by 0 bases, with 7 bases between. The CDR3 spells CASSVQGNQETQYF. Written as DNA, the CDR3 is TGTGCCAGCAGCGTACAGGGGAACCAAGAGACCCAGTACTTC.

This chain links TRBV19 with TRBJ2-5; 8 bases match TRBD1. Germline V gene lookup returns CDR1 LNHDA and CDR2 SQIVND (reference sequence). Losses at the gene ends were 7 bases for V and 3 bases for J; bases not matched to a gene: 13. This CDR3 has 16 residues. As DNA, the CDR3 is TGTGCCAGTACCAGGACAGGGAACCCAAAAAAAGAGACCCAGTACTTC. Encoded protein: CASTRTGNPKKETQYF. The full variable domain, its missing parts supplied by reference TRBV19 and TRBJ2-5, is DGGITQSPKYLFRKEGQNVTLSCEQNLNHDAMYWYRQDPGQGLRLIYYSQIVNDFQKGDIAEGYSVSREKKESFPLTVTSAQKNPTAFYLCASTRTGNPKKETQYFGPGTRLLVL.

This clone has just a few counts. The chain links TRBV19 to TRBJ2-7, with TRBD2 as a possible D gene (5 bases). The germline CDR1 and CDR2 sequences are LNHDA and SQIVND (reference sequence). V was cut by 6 bases and J by 0 bases, with 15 bases left in between. This CDR3 has 15 residues. In DNA, the CDR3 is TGTGCCAGTAGCCCCGGAGGAGGATTCTCCTACGAGCAGTACTTC. This codes for CASSPGGGFSYEQYF.

The CDR3 is CASSGRGYNEQFF. The CDR3 nucleotides read TGTGCCAGCAGCGGGAGAGGGTACAATGAGCAGTTCTTC. The gene calls are TRBV7-2 and TRBJ2-1; a possible D gene is TRBD2 (5 bases). V lost 5 bases and J lost 4, with 9 bases in between. There are 13 residues in the CDR3. Germline lookup yields CDR1 SGHTA and CDR2 FQGNSA.

The chain combines TRBV5-6 with TRBJ1-5, with D hard to call. Trimming shortened V by 4 bases and J by 0 bases, and 11 bases separated the two germline ends. The CDR3 runs to 15 residues. Germline V lookup: CDR1 SGHDT, CDR2 YYEEEE. The DNA for the CDR3 is TGTGCCAGCAGCCTGTTCGGTAATAGCAATCAGCCCCAGCATTTT. It is translated as CASSLFGNSNQPQHF.

The chain carries TRBV15 and TRBJ2-1, with TRBD2 matching 7 bases. Germline CDR1 LNHNV, CDR2 YYDKDF (reference sequence). The length of the CDR3 is 13 residues. V trimming: 0 bases; J trimming: 9 bases; junction bases outside the gene matches: 2. CDR3 sequence reads: CATSRDGRGEQFF. The CDR3 DNA sequence: TGTGCCACCAGCAGAGATGGGAGGGGTGAGCAGTTCTTC.

The V call is TRBV19, the J call TRBJ2-2; weak D call: TRBD2 (6 bases). This CDR3 has 17 residues. Germline CDR1 is LNHDA and CDR2 is SQIVND (reference sequence). The V end was cut by 6 bases, the J end by 5 bases, with 22 bases between. CDR3 residues: CASSTGTLTGGTGELFF. CDR3 coding DNA: TGTGCCAGTAGCACCGGGACCTTAACCGGGGGTACCGGGGAGCTGTTTTTT.

In DNA, the CDR3 is TGTGCCAGCTCACCACTTGAAGCTCAAGGGGGCTTGAACACTGAAGCTTTCTTT. Translation gives CASSPLEAQGGLNTEAFF. The rearrangement joins TRBV18 to TRBJ1-1; TRBD1 agrees at 7 bases. CDR1 and CDR2 from the germline V gene are KGHSH and LQKENI. With V trimmed by 1 base and J by 0 bases, 11 bases remained unmatched. The CDR3 consists of 18 residues.

The V and J genes are TRBV28 and TRBJ2-1; 9 nucleotides line up with TRBD2. Germline trimming cut 6 bases from V and 3 bases from J; bases unmatched to any gene: 3. The CDR3 is 14 amino acids. The germline CDR1 and CDR2 sequences are MDHEN and SYDVKM. Here the CDR3 reads CASSAGGVYNEQFF. The CDR3 coding sequence is TGTGCCAGCAGCGCGGGGGGGGTCTACAATGAGCAGTTCTTC.

The chain has TRBV30 and TRBJ2-7, with 10 bases that match TRBD1. V lost 1 base, J lost 2 bases, and 5 bases stayed unmatched. The CDR3 consists of 15 residues. Germline V gene lookup returns CDR1 GTSNPN and CDR2 SVGIG (reference sequence). The DNA of the CDR3 is TGTGCCTGGAGTGGACAGGGGGCGCCTCCCTACGAGCAGTACTTC. Its translation is CAWSGQGAPPYEQYF.

This clone was detected many times. The chain links TRBV28 to TRBJ1-1; perhaps TRBD1 as D (5 bases). This CDR3 is 14 amino acids long. From germline, CDR1 is MDHEN and CDR2 SYDVKM. Trimming stripped 6 bases from V and 0 bases from J, with 11 bases between. CDR3 sequence (DNA): TGTGCCAGCAGACCGGGGGTTGTGAACACTGAAGCTTTCTTT. Protein sequence: CASRPGVVNTEAFF.

The chain uses TRBV19 and TRBJ2-4; TRBD2 matches 12 bases. Germline CDR1 and CDR2: LNHDA and SQIVND (reference sequence). The CDR3 runs to 15 residues. V dropped 6 bases and J dropped 8; count of bases not matched to a gene: 8. The CDR3: CASSLRLAGVYIQYF. The CDR3 nucleotides are TGTGCCAGTAGCCTAAGACTAGCGGGAGTTTACATTCAGTACTTC.

The rearrangement joins TRBV10-1 to TRBJ2-7; 10 bases agree with TRBD2. The CDR3 sequence is 16 residues long. CDR1 WNHNN and CDR2 SYGVQD come from the germline V gene (reference sequence). With V trimmed by 0 bases and J by 4 bases, 6 bases remained unmatched. The CDR3 protein is CASSESASGSRYEQYF. The CDR3 region has the DNA TGCGCCAGCAGTGAGTCGGCTAGCGGGAGTCGGTACGAGCAGTACTTC.

The table lists this clone with a count of one. The chain couples TRBV28 to TRBJ1-2, with TRBD1 matching 7 bases. This CDR3 region has 14 residues. Per the germline V gene, CDR1 is MDHEN and CDR2 is SYDVKM. The trim removed 10 bases at V and 3 bases at J, leaving 11 bases unmatched. CDR3 DNA sequence: TGTGCCACCCCCGAAGGGACAGTGGACTATGGCTACACCTTC. This encodes CATPEGTVDYGYTF.

The V gene is TRBV7-6, the J gene TRBJ2-3; D is unclear. Germline V gene lookup returns CDR1 SGHVS and CDR2 FNYEAQ. V shed 5 bases and J shed 2 bases, with 8 bases lying between them. This CDR3 contains 13 residues. The CDR3 region is CASSPPYTDTQYF. The CDR3 DNA sequence: TGTGCCAGCAGCCCCCCCTACACAGATACGCAGTATTTT.

This clone turned up a few times. The chain employs TRBV30 and TRBJ2-1; possible D gene TRBD2, 6 bases. CDR3 length: 14 amino acids. Trimming left V 0 bases short and J 4 bases short, with 10 bases between. Germline values: CDR1 GTSNPN, CDR2 SVGIG (reference sequence). The CDR3 coding sequence is TGTGCCTGGAGTGTCGGGACTGATTACAATGAGCAGTTCTTC. Its translation: CAWSVGTDYNEQFF.

The J gene is TRBJ2-5, the V gene TRBV6-5, with D possibly being TRBD1 (5 bases). With 6 bases removed from V and 3 bases from J, the gap between germline ends came to 11 bases. CDR1 and CDR2 from the germline V gene are MNHEY and SVGAGI. The CDR3 is 13 amino acids. CDR3 protein: CASSKDTKETQYF. The CDR3 DNA is TGTGCCAGCAGCAAGGACACCAAAGAGACCCAGTACTTC.

The J gene is TRBJ1-4, the V gene TRBV2; 7 positions match TRBD1. J was trimmed by 0 bases and V by 6 bases; bases with no gene match: 4. This CDR3 is built from 15 residues. Germline CDR1 reads SNHLY; CDR2 reads FYNNEI. CDR3 sequence reads: CASRIRGTTNEKLFF. For the CDR3, the DNA is TGTGCCAGCAGAATCAGGGGGACAACTAATGAAAAACTGTTTTTT.

V and J are TRBV6-6 and TRBJ1-2; TRBD1 is a possible D gene (5 bases). The CDR3 consists of 16 residues. From germline, CDR1 is MNHNY and CDR2 SVGAGI (reference sequence). The V end was cut by 0 bases, the J end by 0 bases, with 11 bases between. As DNA, the CDR3 is TGTGCCAGCAGTTACTCGGTGGGGGGAGCTAACTATGGCTACACCTTC. Translating it yields CASSYSVGGANYGYTF.

This chain joins TRBV6-5 and TRBJ1-3; 9 bases map to TRBD1. This CDR3 comprises 14 residues. With 5 bases clipped from V and 3 bases from J, the junction kept 2 bases outside the gene matches. Germline V gene data show CDR1 as MNHEY and CDR2 as SVGAGI. The CDR3 is CASSLTGGGNTIYF. CDR3 bases: TGTGCCAGCAGTCTGACAGGGGGTGGAAACACCATATATTTT.

CDR3 sequence (DNA): TGTGCCACCAGCACCAGGACAGGGGGCAACGAGCAGTACTTC. This gives the protein CATSTRTGGNEQYF. V usage is TRBV15 and J usage is TRBJ2-7; 11 nucleotides match TRBD1. V was pared by 4 bases and J by 5 bases, with 4 bases of the junction left unmatched. Germline CDR1 reads LNHNV; CDR2 reads YYDKDF (reference sequence). The CDR3 is made up of 14 amino acids. Together with reference TRBV15 and TRBJ2-7, the CDR3 gives the full variable domain: DAMVIQNPRYQVTQFGKPVTLSCSQTLNHNVMYWYQQKSSQAPKLLFHYYDKDFNNEADTPDNFQSRRPNTSFCFLDIRSPGLGDTAMYLCATSTRTGGNEQYFGPGTRLTVT.

The CDR3 sequence: CSAALAGANEQFF. In nucleotides, the CDR3 is TGCAGCGCTGCTCTAGCGGGGGCCAATGAGCAGTTCTTC. The chain employs TRBV29-1 and TRBJ2-1, with 10 bases aligning to TRBD2. The CDR3 extends over 13 amino acids. The J segment lost 6 bases and the V segment lost 7 bases, leaving 6 bases of the junction unmatched. The germline V gene has CDR1 SQVTM and CDR2 ANQGSEA.

This chain connects TRBV27 to TRBJ2-1; the match to TRBD2 covers 11 bases. Germline V gene sequence: CDR1 MNHEY, CDR2 SMNVEV (reference sequence). Trimming at V came to 3 bases and at J to 4 bases, leaving 8 bases not matched to a gene. This CDR3 contains 17 residues. The CDR3 loop is CASSFRGLADSYNEQFF. As DNA, the CDR3 is TGTGCCAGCAGTTTCCGGGGACTAGCGGACTCTTACAATGAGCAGTTCTTC.

J is TRBJ2-7 and V is TRBV5-4; a possible D gene is TRBD2 (6 bases). The CDR3 contains 14 residues. CDR1 and CDR2 from the germline V gene are SGHNT and YYREEE (reference sequence). V lost 4 bases and J 2 bases, leaving 13 bases between the germline ends. CDR3 residues: CASSHRDSPYEQYF. CDR3 DNA: TGTGCCAGCAGCCACCGGGACTCACCCTACGAGCAGTACTTC.